A single T cell receptor beta chain is shown here with its context. These data are taken from a study of response to subunit inactivated influenza vaccine. MiXCR, applied by TCRdb to the RT-PCR reads, yields one record per CDR3 protein. The sample holds some 550,000 distinct CDR3 sequences; around 25% are singletons and the top ten take around 2.8%. Per germline, CDR1 SGHAT and CDR2 FQNNGV. The CDR3 covers 14 residues. With 5 bases clipped from V and 7 bases from J, the junction kept 9 bases outside the gene matches. The sample was also linked to a second study, of T cells expressing NK-cell markers. This second report adds: A 5'RACE template switching approach incorporating UMIs was used to make TCR beta cDNA. Among the eight sequenced donors, seven tested HCMV-seropositive and one tested seronegative. The leading position in the CD3+CD56-NKG2C+ fraction of four donors also went to these clonotypes.

Here the sequenced sample was CD4+ T cells sorted from PBMCs, taken approximately 12 days after vaccination. This sequence was found in a man aged 50-60 years who received an inactivated influenza vaccine. The rearrangement uses TRBV11-2 and TRBJ2-5; 8 bases agree with TRBD2. This CDR3 reads CASSVLQSGGTQYF. The CDR3, as DNA: TGTGCCAGCAGCGTGTTACAGAGCGGGGGGACCCAGTACTTC.